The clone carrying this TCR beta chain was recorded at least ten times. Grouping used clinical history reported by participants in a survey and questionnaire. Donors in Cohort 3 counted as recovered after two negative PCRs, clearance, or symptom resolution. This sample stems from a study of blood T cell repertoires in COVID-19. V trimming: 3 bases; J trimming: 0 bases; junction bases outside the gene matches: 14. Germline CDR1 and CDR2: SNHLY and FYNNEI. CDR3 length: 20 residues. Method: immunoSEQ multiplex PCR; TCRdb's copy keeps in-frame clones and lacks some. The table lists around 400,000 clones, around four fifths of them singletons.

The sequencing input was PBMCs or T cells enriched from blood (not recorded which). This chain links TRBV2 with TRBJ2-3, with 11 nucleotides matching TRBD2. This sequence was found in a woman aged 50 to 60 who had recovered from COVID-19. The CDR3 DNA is TGTGCCAGCAGTGATCCGGGACTAGCGGACAAAGAGACTAGCACAGATACGCAGTATTTT. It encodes CASSDPGLADKETSTDTQYF.